One sample yielded the 24 T cell receptor beta chains listed below, sequenced in a study of cytomegalovirus exposure and HLA in healthy donors. 60 Vbeta and 13 Jbeta primers were used in PCR. The protocol was immunoSEQ multiplex PCR, while the TCRdb copy is restricted to in-frame clones and leaves out a portion. This sample yields approximately 240,000 clones, of which roughly 82% are seen a single time; 5% to 6.5% belongs to the top ten. The specimen was PBMCs. These TCRs come from a woman between 40 and 55 years old in good health and CMV-seropositive.

The rearrangement links TRBV4-3 to TRBJ2-6; 7 nucleotides line up with TRBD2. The CDR3 runs to 16 residues. The V gene end was trimmed by 4 bases and the J gene end by 3 bases; junction bases not matched to a gene: 6. Germline V gene data show CDR1 as LGHNA and CDR2 as YSLEER. The chain's CDR3 is CASSPRGEDGANVLTF. The DNA for the CDR3 is TGCGCCAGCAGCCCTCGGGGGGAGGATGGGGCCAACGTCCTGACTTTC.

The V call is TRBV6-5, the J call TRBJ1-1; D perhaps matches TRBD1 (6 bases). Trimming left V 6 bases short and J 7 bases short, with 15 bases between. Germline lookup yields CDR1 MNHEY and CDR2 SVGAGI. The CDR3 length is 13 residues. DNA of the CDR3: TGTGCCAGCAGCCGCCGGGACACCCGTGAAGCTTTCTTT. This sequence encodes CASSRRDTREAFF.

The gene calls are TRBV6-6 and TRBJ2-1, with TRBD1 identical over 8 bases. The CDR3 runs 12 residues. The ends lost 9 bases at V and 4 bases at J; junction bases unmatched: 2. Germline lookup yields CDR1 MNHNY and CDR2 SVGAGI (reference sequence). CDR3 amino acids: CASTGGYNEQFF. Here the CDR3 DNA reads TGTGCCAGTACAGGGGGATACAATGAGCAGTTCTTC.

This sequence joins TRBV4-3 and TRBJ1-2; the match to TRBD1 covers 8 bases. J was trimmed by 4 bases and V by 1 base; bases with no gene match: 5. CDR1 is LGHNA and CDR2 is YSLEER in the germline V gene. CDR3 length equals 15 residues. CDR3 residues: CASSQVWGQAYGYTF. The CDR3 nucleotides are TGCGCCAGCAGCCAAGTTTGGGGACAGGCCTATGGCTACACCTTC.

The genes are TRBV5-1 and TRBJ2-7; D ambiguous. Germline lookup yields CDR1 SGHRS and CDR2 YFSETQ. The V and J ends lost 0 bases and 2 bases respectively, with 12 bases between them. The CDR3 consists of 15 residues. The CDR3 spells CASSLEPSSTYEQYF. The CDR3 nucleotides read TGCGCCAGCAGCTTGGAGCCTAGTTCGACCTACGAGCAGTACTTC.

The chain recombines TRBV12-2 with TRBJ2-5; the table's D call, TRBD2, was not checked against the DNA. TRBV12-2 is flagged as a pseudogene. The CDR3 sequence is 16 residues long. The CDR3 loop reads CASRSLGLAGEETQYF. The CDR3 DNA reads TGTGCAAGTCGCTCCTTGGGACTAGCGGGAGAAGAGACCCAGTACTTC.

The gene calls are TRBV9 and TRBJ1-4, with D tentatively TRBD1 (5 bases). V was pared by 0 bases and J by 5 bases, with 17 bases between. Per germline, CDR1 SGDLS and CDR2 YYNGEE. The CDR3 is 17 residues long. This chain's CDR3 is CASSVDPAGGRNEKLFF. The CDR3 bases are TGTGCCAGCAGCGTAGACCCCGCGGGGGGAAGGAATGAAAAACTGTTTTTT.

This clone turned up a few times. The chain recombines TRBV7-9 with TRBJ1-4; D is perhaps TRBD1 (6 bases). CDR3 size: 15 residues. Trimming cost V 5 bases and J 6 bases, with 16 bases left between them. Germline CDR1 reads SEHNR; CDR2 reads FQNEAQ (reference sequence). The chain's CDR3 is CASSTYRVRDEKLFF. CDR3 bases: TGTGCCAGCAGCACGTACAGGGTCAGGGATGAAAAACTGTTTTTT. Full variable domain (missing parts from reference TRBV7-9 and TRBJ1-4): DTGVSQNPRHKITKRGQNVTFRCDPISEHNRLYWYRQTLGQGPEFLTYFQNEAQLEKSRLLSDRFSAERPKGSFSTLEIQRTEQGDSAMYLCASSTYRVRDEKLFFGSGTQLSVL.

The chain combines TRBV23-1 with TRBJ1-2; a weak D match, TRBD1 (6 bases). TRBV23-1 counts as an open reading frame of uncertain function. The CDR3 length is 14 residues. The V end lost 4 bases, the J end lost 0 bases, and 9 bases lay between the germline ends. The CDR3 is CASSPDRANYGYTF. CDR3 DNA: TGCGCCAGCAGTCCGGACAGAGCTAACTATGGCTACACCTTC.

This chain uses TRBV30 with TRBJ1-4; the D gene is possibly TRBD1 (5 bases). Trimming left V 8 bases short and J 3 bases short, with 13 bases between. Germline V gives CDR1 GTSNPN, CDR2 SVGIG (reference sequence). There are 13 residues in the CDR3. CDR3 residues: CAHSGQANEKLFF. CDR3 nucleotides: TGTGCCCACTCAGGGCAAGCTAATGAAAAACTGTTTTTT.

The chain recombines TRBV5-1 with TRBJ2-5, with TRBD1 matching over 9 bases. With V trimmed by 4 bases and J by 3 bases, 7 bases remained unmatched. Germline values: CDR1 SGHRS, CDR2 YFSETQ. The CDR3 loop spans 15 amino acids. Here the CDR3 reads CASSRDRALKETQYF. Here the CDR3 DNA reads TGCGCCAGCAGCAGGGACAGGGCACTTAAAGAGACCCAGTACTTC.

The table lists this clone with a count of one. The chain is built from TRBV9 and TRBJ1-2; D not resolved. The CDR3 is 12 residues long. Trimming cost V 2 bases and J 4 bases, with 6 bases left between them. Germline V gene sequence: CDR1 SGDLS, CDR2 YYNGEE. The CDR3 region is CASSVTSYGYTF. The CDR3 DNA reads TGTGCCAGCAGCGTCACATCCTATGGCTACACCTTC.

The chain recombines TRBV29-1 with TRBJ1-1, with D possibly matching TRBD1 (5 bases). This CDR3 spans 11 amino acids. V was pared by 4 bases and J by 10 bases, with 13 bases between. CDR1 is SQVTM and CDR2 is ANQGSEA in the germline V gene. The CDR3 nucleotides read TGCAGCGTTGGAGGAGGGGCGCCAGCTTTCTTT. Its protein product is CSVGGGAPAFF. Full variable domain (rest looked up from reference TRBV29-1 and TRBJ1-1): SAVISQKPSRDICQRGTSLTIQCQVDSQVTMMFWYRQQPGQSLTLIATANQGSEATYESGFVIDKFPISRPNLTFSTLTVSNMSPEDSSIYLCSVGGGAPAFFGQGTRLTVV.

The chain employs TRBV11-1 and TRBJ2-7; 8 bases are a match to TRBD1. The V and J ends lost 5 bases and 0 bases, in that order; junction bases with no gene match: 9. The CDR3 sequence is 16 residues long. Germline CDR1 reads SGHAT; CDR2 reads FQDESV (reference sequence). This CDR3 is CASSLDRGLSSYEQYF. Here the CDR3 DNA reads TGTGCCAGCAGCCTTGACAGGGGACTGAGCTCCTACGAGCAGTACTTC.

The chain has TRBV19 and TRBJ1-1, with 7 bases identical to TRBD1. The J segment lost 1 base and the V segment lost 9 bases, leaving 8 bases of the junction unmatched. Germline loops: CDR1 LNHDA, CDR2 SQIVND (reference sequence). The CDR3 loop spans 14 amino acids. This CDR3 is CARQWGQPNTEAFF. As DNA, the CDR3 is TGTGCCAGACAATGGGGACAGCCGAACACTGAAGCTTTCTTT.

This rearrangement joins TRBV10-3 to TRBJ1-6, with 7 nucleotides matching TRBD1. The CDR3 has 13 residues. The germline CDR1 and CDR2 sequences are ENHRY and SYGVKD. V shed 6 bases, J shed 11 bases, and the junction held 7 bases outside the gene matches. CDR3 region: CAIRRQGGTPLHF. The CDR3 DNA reads as TGTGCCATCAGGCGACAGGGTGGCACACCCCTCCACTTT.

This sequence joins TRBV5-1 and TRBJ2-7; 8 bases line up with TRBD2. Germline V gives CDR1 SGHRS, CDR2 YFSETQ. The CDR3 is made up of 15 amino acids. The V segment lost 2 bases and the J segment 0 bases; nucleotides outside the gene matches: 4. The CDR3 DNA follows: TGCGCCAGCAGCTTCAGCGGGAGTAGCTCCTACGAGCAGTACTTC. It specifies CASSFSGSSSYEQYF.

The chain links TRBV6-5 to TRBJ1-2; TRBD1 matches 10 bases. From germline, CDR1 is MNHEY and CDR2 SVGAGI. V gave up 0 bases and J gave up 8 bases; unmatched junction bases: 6. The CDR3 sequence is 15 residues long. The DNA for the CDR3 is TGTGCCAGCAGTTACTCGCCGGGACAGGGGAAAGGCTACACCTTC. It is translated as CASSYSPGQGKGYTF.

CDR3 protein: CASSQGRGDNQPQHF. CDR3 bases: TGCGCCAGCAGCCAAGGTCGGGGGGACAATCAGCCCCAGCATTTT. The rearrangement joins TRBV4-3 to TRBJ1-5, with D perhaps matching TRBD1 (5 bases). Germline CDR1 is LGHNA and CDR2 is YSLEER. With 1 base removed from V and 3 bases from J, the gap between germline ends came to 10 bases. The length of the CDR3 is 15 residues.

The gene calls are TRBV18 and TRBJ1-4, with 9 bases matching TRBD1. CDR1 and CDR2 (germline): KGHSH, LQKENI. J lost 2 bases, V lost 5 bases, and 9 bases had no gene match. This CDR3 spans 17 amino acids. CDR3 bases: TGTGCCAGCTCATATTCACAGGGGGCACGGACTAATGAAAAACTGTTTTTT. Translation gives CASSYSQGARTNEKLFF.

This rearrangement joins TRBV25-1 to TRBJ2-7, with 8 nucleotides matching TRBD2. This CDR3 contains 12 residues. V gave up 6 bases and J gave up 10 bases; unmatched junction bases: 8. Per the germline V gene, CDR1 is MGHDK and CDR2 is SYGVNS. The CDR3 coding sequence is TGTGCCAGCAGCCCCACCCGGGGGGGTCAGTACTTC. Translated: CASSPTRGGQYF.

The CDR3 region has the DNA TGTGCCAGCAGCTTAGGTCGGGGGGTCTACAATGAGCAGTTCTTC. Protein: CASSLGRGVYNEQFF. This rearrangement joins TRBV7-6 to TRBJ2-1; TRBD2 agrees at 7 bases. The CDR3 runs to 15 residues. The germline CDR1 and CDR2 sequences are SGHVS and FNYEAQ. V lost 1 base, J lost 3 bases, and 3 bases stayed unmatched.

This chain connects TRBV30 to TRBJ1-6; no clear D gene. Trimming removed 3 bases from V and 13 bases from J, with 16 bases in between. In germline, CDR1 is GTSNPN, CDR2 SVGIG (reference sequence). This CDR3 has 13 residues. This chain's CDR3 is CAWSASAPGPLHF. For the CDR3, the DNA is TGTGCCTGGAGCGCTTCTGCCCCGGGGCCCCTCCACTTT.

The chain combines TRBV30 with TRBJ1-4; D is unclear. V was trimmed by 2 bases and J by 7 bases, leaving 14 bases between them. Germline assignment: CDR1 GTSNPN and CDR2 SVGIG (reference sequence). This CDR3 contains 14 residues. The CDR3 loop reads CAWSLGRWGEKLFF. The CDR3 region has the DNA TGTGCCTGGAGTCTCGGGAGATGGGGTGAAAAACTGTTTTTT.